Shown below are 19 T cell receptor beta chains from a single sample sequenced in a study of blood T cell repertoires in COVID-19. Assay: immunoSEQ multiplex PCR; the TCRdb copy retains only in-frame clones and omits some. The repertoire includes more than 300,000 clones, approximately 88% of them detected once, and 1.6% sits in the top ten. The sequenced sample was peripheral blood. Receptors originate from a woman in her thirties with COVID-19, enrolled during active disease.

J is TRBJ1-2 and V is TRBV9, with 10 nucleotides matching TRBD1. Germline V lookup: CDR1 SGDLS, CDR2 YYNGEE. The ends lost 2 bases at V and 3 bases at J; junction bases unmatched: 1. The CDR3 consists of 14 residues. DNA for the CDR3: TGTGCCAGCAGCGTGGGGACAGGGGACTATGGCTACACCTTC. Its protein product is CASSVGTGDYGYTF.

The V and J genes are TRBV24-1 and TRBJ1-2; TRBD1 matches at 8 bases. V gave up 4 bases and J gave up 2 bases; unmatched junction bases: 11. This CDR3 is 17 amino acids long. Germline loops: CDR1 KGHDR, CDR2 SFDVKD. CDR3 nucleotides: TGTGCCACCAGTGACTCGGGACAGGAGACCAGAAACTATGGCTACACCTTC. It is translated as CATSDSGQETRNYGYTF.

The chain carries TRBV28 and TRBJ1-5; D may be TRBD1 (5 bases). CDR3 length: 16 residues. The V end was cut by 8 bases, the J end by 0 bases, with 17 bases between. Germline V gene sequence: CDR1 MDHEN, CDR2 SYDVKM. In DNA, the CDR3 is TGTGCCAGCGTGGACCTATTAAGGGGTAGCAATCAGCCCCAGCATTTT. It yields the protein CASVDLLRGSNQPQHF.

The CDR3 nucleotides are TGTGCCAGCAGCAGTGCGGGGAGTGATAACTACGAGCAGTACTTC. Translation: CASSSAGSDNYEQYF. This chain connects TRBV2 to TRBJ2-7, with a tentative D call TRBD2 (6 bases). Germline-derived CDR1 and CDR2 are SNHLY and FYNNEI. V lost 6 bases to trimming and J lost 3 bases, with 18 bases between them. The CDR3 contains 15 residues. Full variable domain (remainder filled in from reference TRBV2 and TRBJ2-7): EPEVTQTPSHQVTQMGQEVILRCVPISNHLYFYWYRQILGQKVEFLVSFYNNEISEKSEIFDDQFSVERPDGSNFTLKIRSTKLEDSAMYFCASSSAGSDNYEQYFGPGTRLTVT.

The rearrangement joins TRBV6-5 to TRBJ1-1, with 9 bases lining up with TRBD1. Germline trimming cut 5 bases from V and 2 bases from J; bases unmatched to any gene: 3. This CDR3 has 14 residues. Per germline, CDR1 MNHEY and CDR2 SVGAGI. The CDR3 bases are TGTGCCAGCAGTAAGGACAGGGGAAACACTGAAGCTTTCTTT. As protein: CASSKDRGNTEAFF.

The chain carries TRBV5-1 and TRBJ2-5; weak D call: TRBD1 (6 bases). This CDR3 is 14 amino acids long. The germline V gene encodes CDR1 SGHRS and CDR2 YFSETQ. V lost 8 bases and J lost 5, with 19 bases in between. CDR3: CASQRDIGAETQYF. The DNA for the CDR3 is TGCGCCAGTCAGAGGGACATCGGGGCGGAGACCCAGTACTTC.

This rearrangement joins TRBV5-4 to TRBJ1-6; D uncertain. Germline CDR1 SGHNT, CDR2 YYREEE (reference sequence). The V gene lost 4 bases and the J gene lost 4 bases, with 3 bases spanning the gap. The CDR3 has 12 amino acids. In nucleotides, the CDR3 is TGTGCCAGCAGCCTGTATAATTCACCCCTCCACTTT. Amino acids: CASSLYNSPLHF.

The chain couples TRBV6-5 to TRBJ2-3; tentatively, D is TRBD2 (5 bases). The V end was cut by 5 bases, the J end by 7 bases, with 13 bases between. This CDR3 spans 13 amino acids. CDR1 MNHEY and CDR2 SVGAGI come from the germline V gene. The CDR3 nucleotides read TGTGCCAGCAGTCCCGGGGATCCCAATACGCAGTATTTT. Encoded protein: CASSPGDPNTQYF.

This chain joins TRBV5-1 and TRBJ1-6; D uncertain. Trimming removed 3 bases at V and 3 bases at J, with 4 bases between. The CDR3 contains 13 residues. The germline V gene encodes CDR1 SGHRS and CDR2 YFSETQ. CDR3 nucleotides: TGCGCCAGCAGCTCGTACTATAATTCACCCCTCCACTTT. This sequence encodes CASSSYYNSPLHF.

This chain uses TRBV9 with TRBJ1-3, with TRBD1 matching 11 bases. The CDR3 runs to 15 residues. Germline CDR1 reads SGDLS; CDR2 reads YYNGEE. The ends lost 7 bases at V and 3 bases at J; junction bases unmatched: 6. The DNA for the CDR3 is TGTGCCAGCGCGCGGGGACAGGGGGGTGGAAACACCATATATTTT. Protein sequence: CASARGQGGGNTIYF. The full variable domain, in which reference TRBV9 and TRBJ1-3 provide the parts outside the CDR3, is DSGVTQTPKHLITATGQRVTLRCSPRSGDLSVYWYQQSLDQGLQFLIQYYNGEERAKGNILERFSAQQFPDLHSELNLSSLELGDSALYFCASARGQGGGNTIYFGEGSWLTVV.

V usage is TRBV11-3 and J usage is TRBJ1-1; D call uncertain. Looked up from germline, CDR1 is SGHNT and CDR2 is YENEEA. This CDR3 has 14 amino acids. With 1 base removed from V and 0 bases from J, the gap between germline ends came to 6 bases. As DNA, the CDR3 is TGTGCCAGCAGCTTAGTGGCAGTGAACACTGAAGCTTTCTTT. Its protein product is CASSLVAVNTEAFF.

The CDR3 is CASSPKVGANTGELFF. DNA of the CDR3: TGTGCCAGCAGTCCAAAGGTGGGGGCAAACACCGGGGAGCTGTTTTTT. This chain uses TRBV28 with TRBJ2-2, with a tentative D call TRBD1 (6 bases). CDR1 and CDR2 (germline): MDHEN, SYDVKM. Trimming took off 5 bases at V and 2 bases at J, with 15 bases between the two ends. The CDR3 length is 16 residues.

The chain combines TRBV19 with TRBJ2-5; tentatively, D is TRBD1 (6 bases). Germline CDR1 is LNHDA and CDR2 is SQIVND (reference sequence). CDR3 size: 16 residues. Between the trimmed V and J ends, which lost 4 bases and 3 bases, there was a span of 18 bases. Here the CDR3 reads CASSTGPQGWEETQYF. CDR3 in DNA: TGTGCCAGTAGTACAGGCCCACAGGGATGGGAAGAGACCCAGTACTTC.

The V gene is TRBV5-6, the J gene TRBJ2-7; 8 bases agree with TRBD1. CDR3 length equals 14 residues. The germline gives CDR1 SGHDT, CDR2 YYEEEE. V lost 2 bases to trimming and J lost 2 bases; unmatched junction nucleotides: 3. Here the CDR3 DNA reads TGTGCCAGCAGCTTTTCAGGGGGCCCCTACGAGCAGTACGTC. It encodes CASSFSGGPYEQYV.

The chain joins TRBV5-1 to TRBJ2-1, with TRBD1 matching 12 bases. The CDR3 is 15 amino acids. CDR1 and CDR2 (germline): SGHRS, YFSETQ. Germline trimming cut 5 bases from V and 8 bases from J; bases unmatched to any gene: 8. This chain's CDR3 is CASSAGGQGAYEQFF. The CDR3, as DNA: TGCGCCAGCAGTGCCGGGGGACAGGGGGCCTATGAGCAGTTCTTC.

The genes are TRBV19 and TRBJ1-3, with unresolved D. Per the germline V gene, CDR1 is LNHDA and CDR2 is SQIVND (reference sequence). This CDR3 has 15 residues. V was shortened by 5 bases and J by 0 bases, with 11 bases between the two germline ends. CDR3 amino acids: CASSPPRASGNTIYF. Written as DNA, the CDR3 is TGTGCCAGTAGTCCACCGCGGGCCTCTGGAAACACCATATATTTT.

The CDR3: CASTQFRSGQPQHF. CDR3 coding DNA: TGTGCCAGTACCCAGTTCAGGTCGGGGCAGCCCCAGCATTTT. The genes are TRBV19 and TRBJ1-5; D is unresolved. The CDR3 contains 14 residues. Looked up from germline, CDR1 is LNHDA and CDR2 is SQIVND (reference sequence). V shed 7 bases and J shed 7 bases, with 17 bases lying between them.

This clone showed up just a few times. This chain joins TRBV18 and TRBJ1-6; TRBD1 matches at 9 bases. After removal of 3 bases from V and 10 bases from J, the junction contained 10 bases not matched to a gene. Germline values: CDR1 KGHSH, CDR2 LQKENI. The CDR3 spans 16 residues. This CDR3 is CASSPPRTGERSPLHF. The DNA of the CDR3 is TGTGCCAGCTCACCCCCTCGGACAGGGGAGAGATCACCCCTCCACTTT.

In the case of this clone: This specimen includes other DNA sequences encoding the same CDR3. The chain couples TRBV11-2 to TRBJ1-1; no reliable D call. V was pared by 2 bases and J by 1 base, with 8 bases between. CDR1 is SGHAT, CDR2 FQNNGV, per germline. This CDR3 spans 14 amino acids. The CDR3 reads CASSLPRQNTEAFF. The CDR3 DNA reads as TGTGCCAGCAGCTTACCCAGACAGAACACTGAAGCTTTCTTT.